The 32 T cell receptor beta chains listed next were all sequenced from one sample in a study of regulatory T cells in long-lasting Graves disease. As to time point: newly diagnosed GD, antithyroid drugs for less than 3 months. The TCR library was prepared using RNA isolated from PBMCs. The authors built TCR beta libraries using iRepertoire HTBI primers and Arm-PCR of CDR3 regions. Each CDR3 protein is one row after TCRdb ran MiXCR on the multiplex PCR reads. The top ten hold approximately 20% of the sample, which has some 330,000 distinct CDR3 sequences, around 11% seen once. These same records also appear under a second study, on T cells in Graves' hyperthyroidism and ophthalmopathy.

Material: peripheral blood mononuclear cells (PBMCs), obtained at new diagnosis, from a patient treated with antithyroid drugs. The receptor set was obtained from a young woman with Graves disease.

This clonotype has a count of ten or more. The CDR3 DNA sequence: TGCAGCGTTGATCCGCCCGCCGGGAGGACCCAGTACTTC. This codes for CSVDPPAGRTQYF. The V and J genes are TRBV29-1 and TRBJ2-5; possible D gene TRBD2, 6 bases. In germline, CDR1 is SQVTM, CDR2 ANQGSEA. The germline V and J ends were trimmed by 3 bases and 7 bases, with 15 bases remaining between them. This CDR3 spans 13 amino acids.

This clonotype was counted ten times or more. The rearrangement joins TRBV2 to TRBJ2-3; the match to TRBD2 covers 7 bases. V shed 3 bases, J shed 5 bases, and the junction held 5 bases outside the gene matches. CDR3 length: 14 amino acids. The germline V gene encodes CDR1 SNHLY and CDR2 FYNNEI. CDR3 coding DNA: TGTGCCAGCAGTGATGAGACTAGCCTAGATACGCAGTATTTT. This encodes CASSDETSLDTQYF.

This clonotype was seen repeatedly, ten times or more. V usage is TRBV20-1 and J usage is TRBJ1-1; the D gene is possibly TRBD1 (6 bases). V dropped 5 bases and J dropped 4 bases, with 17 bases sitting between them. Germline V gene data show CDR1 as DFQATT and CDR2 as SNEGSKA (reference sequence). The CDR3 has 14 amino acids. CDR3 protein: CSAALGARGTEAFF. The CDR3 DNA is TGCAGTGCTGCACTGGGGGCTAGGGGCACTGAAGCTTTCTTT.

The rearrangement uses TRBV29-1 and TRBJ2-3; D gene uncertain. Germline assignment: CDR1 SQVTM and CDR2 ANQGSEA. CDR3 length equals 13 residues. Trimming cost V 2 bases and J 2 bases, with 8 bases left between them. The CDR3 sequence is CSVEPGFTDTQYF. The CDR3 DNA follows: TGCAGCGTTGAACCCGGGTTCACAGATACGCAGTATTTT.

This clonotype was counted ten times or more. The chain recombines TRBV6-1 with TRBJ2-7; TRBD1 matches at 10 bases. Germline CDR1 MNHNS, CDR2 SASEGT. The junction had 7 bases not matched to a gene; V was cut back by 6 bases and J by 5 bases. The CDR3 extends over 14 amino acids. The CDR3 is CASREGTGDDEQYV. The CDR3 bases are TGTGCCAGCAGGGAGGGGACAGGGGATGACGAGCAGTACGTC.

This clonotype was observed at least ten times. The chain couples TRBV2 to TRBJ1-1; 8 nucleotides align to TRBD1. Germline V gene lookup returns CDR1 SNHLY and CDR2 FYNNEI. The CDR3 runs to 17 residues. Germline trimming cut 2 bases from V and 4 bases from J; bases unmatched to any gene: 12. In DNA, the CDR3 is TGTGCCAGCAGTGAAATGCCGGCAGGGGGCGTTTTCACTGAAGCTTTCTTT. It codes for CASSEMPAGGVFTEAFF.

This chain links TRBV19 with TRBJ1-2; possibly TRBD1 for D (5 bases). The CDR3 extends over 15 amino acids. V was shortened by 3 bases and J by 7 bases, with 18 bases between the two germline ends. Germline-derived CDR1 and CDR2 are LNHDA and SQIVND (reference sequence). The CDR3 nucleotides read TGTGCCAGTAGTATTGTCGCGGGCGGGGCGATTGGCTACACCTTC. Translating gives CASSIVAGGAIGYTF.

The chain employs TRBV5-1 and TRBJ1-2; TRBD1 aligns across 8 bases. Germline CDR1 and CDR2: SGHRS and YFSETQ. The V and J ends lost 0 bases and 6 bases, in that order; junction bases with no gene match: 13. CDR3 size: 17 residues. The CDR3 reads CASSLGWTGTERDGYTF. CDR3 bases: TGCGCCAGCAGCTTGGGGTGGACAGGGACCGAGAGGGATGGCTACACCTTC.

This clonotype occurred many times. This sequence joins TRBV27 and TRBJ2-3; D is uncertain. The CDR3 contains 17 residues. Germline CDR1 is MNHEY and CDR2 is SMNVEV (reference sequence). V lost 3 bases to trimming and J lost 0 bases, with 16 bases between them. The CDR3 sequence: CASSFRPHSSSTDTQYF. As DNA, the CDR3 is TGTGCCAGCAGTTTCCGCCCCCATTCTTCTAGCACAGATACGCAGTATTTT.

The sample holds a few counts of this clonotype. The chain combines TRBV29-1 with TRBJ2-7; D could derive from TRBD1 or TRBD2 (5 bases each). V dropped 7 bases and J dropped 6 bases, with 19 bases sitting between them. Germline CDR1 and CDR2: SQVTM and ANQGSEA. CDR3 length: 13 residues. The CDR3 here is CSGGARATPEQYF. In nucleotides, the CDR3 is TGCAGCGGAGGGGCCAGGGCGACTCCCGAGCAGTACTTC.

The table lists this clonotype with many counts. This sequence joins TRBV5-8 and TRBJ2-3; 12 bases line up with TRBD1. The germline V gene encodes CDR1 SGHTS and CDR2 YDEGEE. This CDR3 has 15 amino acids. Trimming at V came to 3 bases and at J to 4 bases, leaving 3 bases not matched to a gene. Here the CDR3 reads CASSSGTGGPDTQYF. The CDR3 DNA reads as TGTGCCAGCAGCTCGGGGACAGGGGGCCCAGATACGCAGTATTTT. The full variable domain, rest sourced from reference TRBV5-8 and TRBJ2-3, is EAGVTQSPTHLIKTRGQQATLRCSPISGHTSVYWYQQALGLGLQFLLWYDEGEERNRGNFPPRFSGRQFPNYSSELNVNALELEDSALYLCASSSGTGGPDTQYFGPGTRLTVL.

In this sample, this clonotype turned up many times. The V call is TRBV12-3 or TRBV12-4, the J call TRBJ1-2, with 9 nucleotides matching TRBD1. Trimming cost V 5 bases and J 5 bases; bases outside gene matches: 15. CDR3 length: 17 amino acids. In DNA, the CDR3 is TGTGCCAGCAGTCAGACAGGGGGGGGGACCCTTCGGTATGGCTACACCTTC. Protein sequence: CASSQTGGGTLRYGYTF.

This clonotype was seen more than once but under ten times. The genes are TRBV20-1 and TRBJ2-1, with TRBD2 matching over 13 bases. The CDR3 is 14 residues long. Trimming removed 5 bases from V and 8 bases from J; junction bases left unmatched: 6. Germline loops: CDR1 DFQATT, CDR2 SNEGSKA (reference sequence). The CDR3 spells CSAAGLAGADEQFF. In nucleotides, the CDR3 is TGCAGTGCTGCTGGACTAGCGGGAGCCGATGAGCAGTTCTTC.

In this sample, this clonotype turned up many times. The rearrangement links TRBV10-3 to TRBJ2-1; 8 positions match TRBD1. CDR1 ENHRY and CDR2 SYGVKD come from the germline V gene. The V segment lost 6 bases and the J segment 10 bases; nucleotides outside the gene matches: 5. CDR3 length: 12 amino acids. CDR3 bases: TGTGCCATCAGAACAGGGGGAAGAGAGCAGTTCTTC. This encodes CAIRTGGREQFF.

This clonotype has a count of ten or more. The chain employs TRBV20-1 and TRBJ1-1; the D is unclear. Germline CDR1 reads DFQATT; CDR2 reads SNEGSKA (reference sequence). The V and J ends lost 5 bases and 6 bases respectively, with 13 bases between them. The CDR3 extends over 12 amino acids. The CDR3 sequence is CSAPPRTSEAFF. CDR3 DNA: TGCAGTGCTCCCCCCAGGACCTCTGAAGCTTTCTTT.

A few counts support this clonotype. The gene calls are TRBV3-1 and TRBJ2-2, with D perhaps TRBD2 (6 bases). Germline V gene sequence: CDR1 LGHDT, CDR2 YNNKEL (reference sequence). The V and J ends lost 1 base and 1 base respectively, with 13 bases between them. CDR3 length: 17 residues. For the CDR3, the DNA is TGTGCCAGCAGCCAAGTTGATCGCGGGAAGAACACCGGGGAGCTGTTTTTT. Residues: CASSQVDRGKNTGELFF.

In this sample, this clonotype turned up many times. The rearrangement joins TRBV28 to TRBJ2-5, with D tentatively TRBD1 (6 bases). Germline lookup yields CDR1 MDHEN and CDR2 SYDVKM. This CDR3 comprises 13 residues. With 8 bases removed from V and 0 bases from J, the gap between germline ends came to 10 bases. CDR3 sequence reads: CASCWTDQETQYF. Written as DNA, the CDR3 is TGTGCCAGCTGCTGGACAGACCAAGAGACCCAGTACTTC.

The chain uses TRBV10-3 and TRBJ2-7, with D uncertain. The CDR3 covers 13 residues. V was shortened by 4 bases and J by 2 bases, with 9 bases between the two germline ends. The germline V gene has CDR1 ENHRY and CDR2 SYGVKD. CDR3 loop: CAISASDAYEQYF. CDR3 DNA sequence: TGTGCCATCAGTGCGAGTGACGCCTACGAGCAGTACTTC.

The rearrangement uses TRBV10-3 and TRBJ1-3; no clear D gene. V was clipped by 8 bases and J by 0 bases, with 11 bases between them. Per the germline V gene, CDR1 is ENHRY and CDR2 is SYGVKD. This CDR3 has 14 residues. The CDR3 spells CAILDPFSGNTIYF. The CDR3 region has the DNA TGTGCCATCCTCGACCCATTCTCTGGAAACACCATATATTTT.

The J gene is TRBJ2-3, the V gene TRBV12-3 or TRBV12-4, with 7 bases identical to TRBD2. The CDR3 is made up of 16 amino acids. Trimming at V came to 6 bases and at J to 0 bases, leaving 9 bases not matched to a gene. The CDR3 DNA reads as TGTGCCAGCAGCCAAGACCGACTAGCTAGCACAGATACGCAGTATTTT. Its protein is CASSQDRLASTDTQYF.

This clonotype was seen repeatedly, ten times or more. The rearrangement joins TRBV10-3 to TRBJ2-3, with 14 bases that match TRBD2. V shed 0 bases, J shed 0 bases, and the junction held 5 bases outside the gene matches. Germline values: CDR1 ENHRY, CDR2 SYGVKD. This CDR3 spans 19 amino acids. The DNA of the CDR3 is TGTGCCATCAGTGAGTCTCTGGGACTAGCGGGAGCTAGCACAGATACGCAGTATTTT. This translates into CAISESLGLAGASTDTQYF.

This clonotype was counted ten times or more. V usage is TRBV28 and J usage is TRBJ2-7, with 9 bases identical to TRBD1. This CDR3 contains 17 residues. After removal of 6 bases from V and 3 bases from J, the junction contained 15 bases not matched to a gene. Germline-derived CDR1 and CDR2 are MDHEN and SYDVKM. The DNA of the CDR3 is TGTGCCAGCAGCCTAACCACCGGGACAGGGAACAGCTACGAGCAGTACTTC. The encoded protein is CASSLTTGTGNSYEQYF.

This chain uses TRBV6-1 with TRBJ2-1; 9 bases align to TRBD1. With V trimmed by 5 bases and J by 5 bases, 10 bases remained unmatched. The germline CDR1 and CDR2 sequences are MNHNS and SASEGT. This CDR3 region has 16 residues. In DNA form, the CDR3 reads TGTGCCAGCAGTAATCCTTTGGGACAGGGAAACAATGAGCAGTTCTTC. Protein: CASSNPLGQGNNEQFF.

This rearrangement joins TRBV15 to TRBJ2-2; tentative D call: TRBD1 (5 bases). Per the germline V gene, CDR1 is LNHNV and CDR2 is YYDKDF (reference sequence). This CDR3 region has 15 residues. V was clipped by 5 bases and J by 3 bases, with 13 bases between them. This chain's CDR3 is CATSPRQRHTGELFF. In DNA, the CDR3 is TGTGCCACCAGCCCCCGACAGAGACACACCGGGGAGCTGTTTTTT.

This clonotype has at least ten counts. This chain connects TRBV2 to TRBJ2-5; no reliable D call. V was shortened by 1 base and J by 1 base, with 10 bases between the two germline ends. Looked up from germline, CDR1 is SNHLY and CDR2 is FYNNEI. The CDR3 contains 15 residues. The CDR3: CASSEVGLPQETQYF. CDR3 bases: TGTGCCAGCAGTGAAGTTGGGCTCCCCCAAGAGACCCAGTACTTC.

This clonotype was picked up a small number of times. The rearrangement links TRBV14 to TRBJ1-2; D not certain. The germline V gene has CDR1 SGHDN and CDR2 FVKESK. Trimming pared 4 bases from V and 8 bases from J, leaving 20 bases between. The CDR3 covers 15 residues. The CDR3 DNA is TGTGCCAGCAGCCCCCACCCGGCCCACGGTAGCGGCTACACCTTC. Its translation: CASSPHPAHGSGYTF.

This clonotype occurred many times. The J gene is TRBJ1-2, the V gene TRBV29-1; D remains unclear. Trimming removed 1 base from V and 6 bases from J, with 9 bases in between. This CDR3 has 12 residues. Looked up from germline, CDR1 is SQVTM and CDR2 is ANQGSEA. This CDR3 is CSVEAIWDGYTF. CDR3 nucleotide sequence: TGCAGCGTTGAAGCGATTTGGGATGGCTACACCTTC.

This clonotype has a handful of counts. The CDR3 bases are TGCGCCAGCAGGGCTGTTGAAGAGGATACGCAGTATTTT. Residues: CASRAVEEDTQYF. The J gene is TRBJ2-3, the V gene TRBV10-2; no reliable D call. With 6 bases removed from V and 6 bases from J, the gap between germline ends came to 13 bases. The CDR3 extends over 13 amino acids. Germline CDR1 and CDR2: WSHSY and SAAADI.

This clonotype was recorded at least ten times. Relative to the germline gene, one junction end is altered; a read error may explain this. The chain combines TRBV7-9 with TRBJ2-4; 7 bases fit TRBD2. This CDR3 has 16 amino acids. Germline CDR1 SEHNR, CDR2 FQNEAQ (reference sequence). The CDR3 loop reads CTSSLPSRAGKNIQYF. The CDR3 bases are TGTACCAGCAGCTTACCCTCCCGAGCGGGGAAAAACATTCAGTACTTC.

This clonotype showed up many times. The V and J genes are TRBV2 and TRBJ2-1, with D possibly TRBD2 on 5 matching bases. The germline V gene has CDR1 SNHLY and CDR2 FYNNEI. The CDR3 covers 10 residues. V lost 7 bases to trimming and J lost 10 bases, with 8 bases between them. Here the CDR3 DNA reads TGTGCCAGCAACGAGCGGGAGCAGTTCTTC. Translation gives CASNEREQFF.

This clonotype has a count of ten or more. The V gene is TRBV6-1, the J gene TRBJ1-2; a possible D gene is TRBD1 (5 bases). The CDR3 is 17 amino acids. Trimming shortened V by 8 bases and J by 0 bases, and 22 bases separated the two germline ends. The germline CDR1 and CDR2 sequences are MNHNS and SASEGT. The CDR3 nucleotides are TGTGCCAGCTATCGACTGGCGAGGGGTGACCCTAACTATGGCTACACCTTC. Its protein product is CASYRLARGDPNYGYTF.

The table lists this clonotype with many counts. The chain has TRBV24-1 and TRBJ2-1, with D uncertain. The CDR3 is 16 amino acids. Germline V gene lookup returns CDR1 KGHDR and CDR2 SFDVKD. Trimming stripped 0 bases from V and 1 base from J, with 9 bases between. CDR3 in DNA: TGTGCCACCAGTGATTTGGGCGGTAGTTCCTACAATGAGCAGTTCTTC. Amino acids: CATSDLGGSSYNEQFF.